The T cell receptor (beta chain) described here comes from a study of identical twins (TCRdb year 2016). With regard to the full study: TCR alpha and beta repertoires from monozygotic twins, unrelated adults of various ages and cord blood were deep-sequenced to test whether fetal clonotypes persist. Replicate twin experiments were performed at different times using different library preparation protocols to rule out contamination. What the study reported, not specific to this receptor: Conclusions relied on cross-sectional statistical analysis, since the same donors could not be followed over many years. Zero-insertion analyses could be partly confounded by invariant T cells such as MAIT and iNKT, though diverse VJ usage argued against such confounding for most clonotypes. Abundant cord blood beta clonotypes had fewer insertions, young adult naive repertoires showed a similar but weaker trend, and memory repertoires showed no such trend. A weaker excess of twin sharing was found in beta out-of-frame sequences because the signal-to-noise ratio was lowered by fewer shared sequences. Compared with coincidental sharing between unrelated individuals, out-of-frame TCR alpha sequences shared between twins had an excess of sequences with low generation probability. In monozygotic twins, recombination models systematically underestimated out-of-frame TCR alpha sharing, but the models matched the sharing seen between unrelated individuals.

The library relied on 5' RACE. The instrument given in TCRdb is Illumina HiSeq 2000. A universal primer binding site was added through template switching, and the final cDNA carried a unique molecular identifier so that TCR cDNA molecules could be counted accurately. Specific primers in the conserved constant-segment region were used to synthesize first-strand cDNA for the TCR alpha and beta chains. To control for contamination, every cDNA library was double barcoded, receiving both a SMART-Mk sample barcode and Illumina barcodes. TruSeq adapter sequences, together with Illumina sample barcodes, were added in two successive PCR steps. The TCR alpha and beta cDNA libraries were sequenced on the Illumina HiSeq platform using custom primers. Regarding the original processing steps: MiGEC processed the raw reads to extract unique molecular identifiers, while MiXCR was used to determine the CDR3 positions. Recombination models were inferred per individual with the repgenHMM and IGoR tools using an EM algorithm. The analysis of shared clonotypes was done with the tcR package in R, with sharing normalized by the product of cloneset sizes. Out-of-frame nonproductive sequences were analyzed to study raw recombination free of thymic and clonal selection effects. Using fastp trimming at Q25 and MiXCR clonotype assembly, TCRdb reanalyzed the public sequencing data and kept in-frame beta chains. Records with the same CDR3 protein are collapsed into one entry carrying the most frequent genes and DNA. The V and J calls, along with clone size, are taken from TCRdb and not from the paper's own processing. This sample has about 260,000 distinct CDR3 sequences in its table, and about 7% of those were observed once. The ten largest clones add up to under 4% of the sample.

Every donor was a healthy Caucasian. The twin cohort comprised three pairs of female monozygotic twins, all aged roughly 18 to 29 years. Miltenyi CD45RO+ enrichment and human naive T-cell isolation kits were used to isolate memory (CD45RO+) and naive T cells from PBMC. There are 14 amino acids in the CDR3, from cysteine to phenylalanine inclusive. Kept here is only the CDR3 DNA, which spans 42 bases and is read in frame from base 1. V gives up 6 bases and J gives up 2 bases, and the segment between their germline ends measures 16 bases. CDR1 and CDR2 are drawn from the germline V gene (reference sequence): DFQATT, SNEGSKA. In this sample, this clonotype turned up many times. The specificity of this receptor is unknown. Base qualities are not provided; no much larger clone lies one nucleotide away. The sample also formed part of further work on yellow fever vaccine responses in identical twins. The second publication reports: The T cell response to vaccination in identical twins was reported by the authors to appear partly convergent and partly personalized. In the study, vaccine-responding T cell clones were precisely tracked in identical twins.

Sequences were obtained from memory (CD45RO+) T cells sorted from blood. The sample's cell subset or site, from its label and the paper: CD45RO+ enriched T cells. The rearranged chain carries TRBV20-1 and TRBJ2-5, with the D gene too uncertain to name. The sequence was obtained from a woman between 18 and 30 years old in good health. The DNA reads TGCAGTGCGAACGCCGGGCAACCGCAAGAGACCCAGTACTTC. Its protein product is CSANAGQPQETQYF.